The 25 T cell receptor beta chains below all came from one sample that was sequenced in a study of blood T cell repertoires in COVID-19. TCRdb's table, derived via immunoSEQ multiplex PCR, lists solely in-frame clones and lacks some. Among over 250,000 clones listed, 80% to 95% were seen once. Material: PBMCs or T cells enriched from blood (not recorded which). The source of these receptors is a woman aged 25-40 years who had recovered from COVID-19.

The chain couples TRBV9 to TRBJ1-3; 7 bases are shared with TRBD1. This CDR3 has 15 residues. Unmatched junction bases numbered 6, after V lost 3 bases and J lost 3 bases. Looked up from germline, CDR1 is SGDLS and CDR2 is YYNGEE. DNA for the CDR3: TGTGCCAGCAGCGGAGGGGGCGCGGGTGGAAACACCATATATTTT. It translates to CASSGGGAGGNTIYF. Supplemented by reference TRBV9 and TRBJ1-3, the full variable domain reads DSGVTQTPKHLITATGQRVTLRCSPRSGDLSVYWYQQSLDQGLQFLIQYYNGEERAKGNILERFSAQQFPDLHSELNLSSLELGDSALYFCASSGGGAGGNTIYFGEGSWLTVV.

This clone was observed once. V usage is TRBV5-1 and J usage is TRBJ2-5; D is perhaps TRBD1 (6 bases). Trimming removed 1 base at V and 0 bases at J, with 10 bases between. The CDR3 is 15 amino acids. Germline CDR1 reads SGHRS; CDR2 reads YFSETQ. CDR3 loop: CASSLTGNHQETQYF. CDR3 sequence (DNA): TGCGCCAGCAGCTTGACAGGGAACCACCAAGAGACCCAGTACTTC.

The CDR3 DNA sequence: TGTGCCAGCTCACCACCTTTTAGCGAGTCTGGGGCCAACGTCCTGACTTTC. Translating gives CASSPPFSESGANVLTF. The chain joins TRBV18 to TRBJ2-6, with D perhaps TRBD2 (5 bases). Germline V gene lookup returns CDR1 KGHSH and CDR2 LQKENI. This CDR3 is built from 17 residues. V gave up 0 bases and J gave up 1 base, with 10 bases separating them.

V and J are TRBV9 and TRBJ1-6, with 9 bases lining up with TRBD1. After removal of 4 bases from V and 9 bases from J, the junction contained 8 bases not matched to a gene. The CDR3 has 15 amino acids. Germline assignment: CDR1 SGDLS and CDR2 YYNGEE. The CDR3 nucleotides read TGTGCCAGCAGCTTAGGGGGGACAGGGAGTTCACCCCTCCACTTT. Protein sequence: CASSLGGTGSSPLHF.

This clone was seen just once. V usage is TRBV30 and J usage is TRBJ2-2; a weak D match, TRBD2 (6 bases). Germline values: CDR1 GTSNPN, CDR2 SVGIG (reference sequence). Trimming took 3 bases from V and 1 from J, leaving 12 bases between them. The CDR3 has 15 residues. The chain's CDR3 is CAWSAGYGNTGELFF. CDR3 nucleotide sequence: TGTGCCTGGAGCGCGGGGTATGGGAACACCGGGGAGCTGTTTTTT.

CDR3 nucleotides: TGTGCCAGCAGCTTAGATAACAGCCAAACCTACGAGCAGTACTTC. The encoded protein is CASSLDNSQTYEQYF. The gene calls are TRBV11-2 and TRBJ2-7, with D hard to call. Trimming took 0 bases from V and 2 from J, leaving 11 bases between them. Germline loops: CDR1 SGHAT, CDR2 FQNNGV. The CDR3 extends over 15 amino acids. Using reference TRBV11-2 and TRBJ2-7 for the parts outside the CDR3, the full variable domain is EAGVAQSPRYKIIEKRQSVAFWCNPISGHATLYWYQQILGQGPKLLIQFQNNGVVDDSQLPKDRFSAERLKGVDSTLKIQPAKLEDSAVYLCASSLDNSQTYEQYFGPGTRLTVT.

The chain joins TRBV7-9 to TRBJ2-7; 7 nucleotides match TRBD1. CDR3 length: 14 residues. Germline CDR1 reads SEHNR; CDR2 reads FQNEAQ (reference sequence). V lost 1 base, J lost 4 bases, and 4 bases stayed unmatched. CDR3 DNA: TGTGCCAGCAGCTTAGAGGGGGCCGGATACGAGCAGTACTTC. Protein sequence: CASSLEGAGYEQYF. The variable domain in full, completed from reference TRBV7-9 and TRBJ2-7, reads DTGVSQNPRHKITKRGQNVTFRCDPISEHNRLYWYRQTLGQGPEFLTYFQNEAQLEKSRLLSDRFSAERPKGSFSTLEIQRTEQGDSAMYLCASSLEGAGYEQYFGPGTRLTVT.

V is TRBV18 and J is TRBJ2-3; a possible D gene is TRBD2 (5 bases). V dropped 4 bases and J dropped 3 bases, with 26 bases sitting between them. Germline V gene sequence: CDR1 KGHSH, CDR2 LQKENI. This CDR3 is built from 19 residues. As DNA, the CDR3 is TGTGCCAGCTCACAAATACCGGGAATAGCGATGGGTAATACAGATACGCAGTATTTT. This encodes CASSQIPGIAMGNTDTQYF.

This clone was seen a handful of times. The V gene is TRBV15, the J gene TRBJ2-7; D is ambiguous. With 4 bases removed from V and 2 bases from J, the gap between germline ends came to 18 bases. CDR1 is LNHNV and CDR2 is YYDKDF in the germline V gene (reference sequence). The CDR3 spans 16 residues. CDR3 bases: TGTGCCACCAGCACCCCAGAGGTAGAAACCCCCTACGAGCAGTACTTC. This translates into CATSTPEVETPYEQYF. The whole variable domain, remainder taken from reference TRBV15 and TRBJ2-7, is DAMVIQNPRYQVTQFGKPVTLSCSQTLNHNVMYWYQQKSSQAPKLLFHYYDKDFNNEADTPDNFQSRRPNTSFCFLDIRSPGLGDTAMYLCATSTPEVETPYEQYFGPGTRLTVT.

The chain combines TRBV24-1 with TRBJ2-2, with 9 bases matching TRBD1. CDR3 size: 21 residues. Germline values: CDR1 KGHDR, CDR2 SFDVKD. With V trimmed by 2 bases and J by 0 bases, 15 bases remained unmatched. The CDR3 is CATSDSNLRDRVFSNTGELFF. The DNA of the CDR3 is TGTGCCACCAGTGATTCGAATCTCCGGGACAGGGTGTTTTCGAACACCGGGGAGCTGTTTTTT.

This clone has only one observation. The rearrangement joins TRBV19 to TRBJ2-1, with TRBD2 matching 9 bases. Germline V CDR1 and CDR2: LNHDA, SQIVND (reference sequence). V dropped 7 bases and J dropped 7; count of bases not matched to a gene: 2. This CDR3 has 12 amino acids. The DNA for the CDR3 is TGTGCCAGTAAGGGACTAGCAAATGAGCAGTTCTTC. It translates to CASKGLANEQFF. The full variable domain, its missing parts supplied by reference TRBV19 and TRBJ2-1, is DGGITQSPKYLFRKEGQNVTLSCEQNLNHDAMYWYRQDPGQGLRLIYYSQIVNDFQKGDIAEGYSVSREKKESFPLTVTSAQKNPTAFYLCASKGLANEQFFGPGTRLTVL.

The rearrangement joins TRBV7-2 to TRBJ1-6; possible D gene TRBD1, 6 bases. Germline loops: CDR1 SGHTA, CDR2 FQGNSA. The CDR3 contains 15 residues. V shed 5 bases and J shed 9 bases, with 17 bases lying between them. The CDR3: CASSEVGGVGSPLHF. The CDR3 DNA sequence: TGTGCCAGCAGCGAAGTAGGGGGGGTTGGTTCACCCCTCCACTTT.

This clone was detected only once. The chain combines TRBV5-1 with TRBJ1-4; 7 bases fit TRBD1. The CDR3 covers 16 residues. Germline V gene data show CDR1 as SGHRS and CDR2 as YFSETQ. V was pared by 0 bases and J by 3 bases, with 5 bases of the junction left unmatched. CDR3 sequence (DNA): TGCGCCAGCAGCTTGGGGGCAACAGGGGCTAATGAAAAACTGTTTTTT. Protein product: CASSLGATGANEKLFF. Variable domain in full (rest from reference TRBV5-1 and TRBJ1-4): KAGVTQTPRYLIKTRGQQVTLSCSPISGHRSVSWYQQTPGQGLQFLFEYFSETQRNKGNFPGRFSGRQFSNSRSEMNVSTLELGDSALYLCASSLGATGANEKLFFGSGTQLSVL.

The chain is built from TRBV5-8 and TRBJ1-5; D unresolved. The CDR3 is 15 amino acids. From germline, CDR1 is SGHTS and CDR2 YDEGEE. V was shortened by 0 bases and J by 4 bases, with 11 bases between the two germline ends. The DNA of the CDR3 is TGTGCCAGCAGCTTGGGCTCGGCGGGTAATCAGCCCCAGCATTTT. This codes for CASSLGSAGNQPQHF.

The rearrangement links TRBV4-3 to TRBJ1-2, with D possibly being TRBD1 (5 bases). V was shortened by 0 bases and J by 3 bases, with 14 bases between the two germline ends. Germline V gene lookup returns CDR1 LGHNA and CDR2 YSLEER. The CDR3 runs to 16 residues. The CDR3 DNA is TGCGCCAGCAGCCAAGATGGGGCAGGGCGCGACTATGGCTACACCTTC. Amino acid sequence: CASSQDGAGRDYGYTF.

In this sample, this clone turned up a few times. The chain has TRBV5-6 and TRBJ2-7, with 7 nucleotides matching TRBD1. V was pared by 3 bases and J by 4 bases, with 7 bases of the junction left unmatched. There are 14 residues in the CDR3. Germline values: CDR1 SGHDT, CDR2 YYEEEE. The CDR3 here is CASSSPGTDYEQYF. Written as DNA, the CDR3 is TGTGCCAGCAGCTCACCCGGGACAGATTACGAGCAGTACTTC.

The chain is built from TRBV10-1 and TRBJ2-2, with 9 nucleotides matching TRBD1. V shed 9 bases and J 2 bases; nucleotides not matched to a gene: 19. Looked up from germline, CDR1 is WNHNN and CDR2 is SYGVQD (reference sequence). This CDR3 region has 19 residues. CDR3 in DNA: TGCGCCAGTCAAGGTACCGGGACAGGGAGATTCGCAAACACCGGGGAGCTGTTTTTT. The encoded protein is CASQGTGTGRFANTGELFF.

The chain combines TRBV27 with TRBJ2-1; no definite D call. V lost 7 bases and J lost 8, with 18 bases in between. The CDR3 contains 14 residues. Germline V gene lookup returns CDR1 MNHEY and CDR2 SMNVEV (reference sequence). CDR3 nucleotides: TGTGCCAGCAAGGAAGTTCGAACCCAGGATGAGCAGTTCTTC. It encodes CASKEVRTQDEQFF.

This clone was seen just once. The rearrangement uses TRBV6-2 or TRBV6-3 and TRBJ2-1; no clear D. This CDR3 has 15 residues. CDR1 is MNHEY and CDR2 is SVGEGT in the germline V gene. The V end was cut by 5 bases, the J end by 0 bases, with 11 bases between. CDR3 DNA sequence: TGTGCCAGCAGTGCCCACTCGAGCTCCTACAATGAGCAGTTCTTC. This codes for CASSAHSSSYNEQFF.

The CDR3 here is CASSPGTSGSNEQFF. In DNA, the CDR3 is TGTGCCAGCAGCCCCGGGACTAGCGGGAGCAATGAGCAGTTCTTC. The gene calls are TRBV11-2 and TRBJ2-1; 14 positions agree with TRBD2. Trimming removed 5 bases from V and 6 bases from J; junction bases left unmatched: 3. The CDR3 covers 15 residues. The germline gives CDR1 SGHAT, CDR2 FQNNGV.

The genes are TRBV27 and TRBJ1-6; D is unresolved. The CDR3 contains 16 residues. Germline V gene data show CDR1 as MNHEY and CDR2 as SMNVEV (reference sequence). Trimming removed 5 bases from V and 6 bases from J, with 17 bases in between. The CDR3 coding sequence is TGTGCCAGCAGTACTCGGACTCCCGGCAGTAATTCACCCCTCCACTTT. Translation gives CASSTRTPGSNSPLHF.

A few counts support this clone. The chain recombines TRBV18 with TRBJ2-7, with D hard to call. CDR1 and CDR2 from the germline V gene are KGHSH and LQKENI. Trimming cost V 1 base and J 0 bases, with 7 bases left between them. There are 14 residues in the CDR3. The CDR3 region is CASSPRHDSYEQYF. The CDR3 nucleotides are TGTGCCAGCTCACCACGGCACGACTCCTACGAGCAGTACTTC. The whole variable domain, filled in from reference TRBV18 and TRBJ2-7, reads NAGVMQNPRHLVRRRGQEARLRCSPMKGHSHVYWYRQLPEEGLKFMVYLQKENIIDESGMPKERFSAEFPKEGPSILRIQQVVRGDSAAYFCASSPRHDSYEQYFGPGTRLTVT.

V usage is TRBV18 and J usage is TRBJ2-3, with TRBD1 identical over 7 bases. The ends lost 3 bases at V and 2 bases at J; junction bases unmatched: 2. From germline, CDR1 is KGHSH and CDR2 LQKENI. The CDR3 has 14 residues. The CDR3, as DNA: TGTGCCAGCTCACCGGGACAGCCCACAGATACGCAGTATTTT. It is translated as CASSPGQPTDTQYF.

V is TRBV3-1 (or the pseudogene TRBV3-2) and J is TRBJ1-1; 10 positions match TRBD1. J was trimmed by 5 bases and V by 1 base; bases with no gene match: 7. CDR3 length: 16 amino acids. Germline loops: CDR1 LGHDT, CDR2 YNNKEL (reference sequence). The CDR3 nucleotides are TGTGCCAGCAGCCAAGCCCGGGACAGGGGAGGGACTGAAGCTTTCTTT. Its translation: CASSQARDRGGTEAFF.

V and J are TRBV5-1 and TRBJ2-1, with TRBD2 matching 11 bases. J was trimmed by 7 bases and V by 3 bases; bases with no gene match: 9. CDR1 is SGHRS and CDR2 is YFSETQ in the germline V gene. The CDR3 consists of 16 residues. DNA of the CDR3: TGCGCCAGCAGCTCCGGACTAGCGGGTCCTAATAATGAGCAGTTCTTC. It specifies CASSSGLAGPNNEQFF.